A single sample gave rise to the 4 T cell receptor beta chains below, sequenced in a study of cytomegalovirus exposure and HLA in healthy donors. Sequencing was performed with immunoSEQ multiplex PCR; in TCRdb, only in-frame clones are kept and a portion is missing. The table records about 220,000 clones, 85% to 95% of them present only once. The sequenced sample consisted of PBMCs. The origin of the receptors is a woman younger than 35 in good health and CMV-seronegative.

The rearrangement uses TRBV7-9 and TRBJ1-5; D ambiguous. CDR1 SEHNR and CDR2 FQNEAQ come from the germline V gene (reference sequence). This CDR3 is built from 14 residues. Trimming cost V 8 bases and J 2 bases, with 13 bases left between them. CDR3 sequence reads: CASGQEGGNQPQHF. CDR3 DNA sequence: TGTGCCAGCGGGCAGGAGGGAGGCAATCAGCCCCAGCATTTT.

The CDR3 coding sequence is TGTGCCAGCAGTTACCGGACAGGGGTGGGGAATGAGCAGTTCTTC. It is translated as CASSYRTGVGNEQFF. The genes are TRBV6-5 and TRBJ2-1; the match to TRBD1 covers 9 bases. Germline V gene sequence: CDR1 MNHEY, CDR2 SVGAGI. There are 15 residues in the CDR3. V shed 2 bases and J 7 bases; nucleotides not matched to a gene: 6.

CDR3 coding DNA: TGCGCCAGCAGGATACCACTTAATCAGCCCCAGCATTTT. Protein sequence: CASRIPLNQPQHF. The chain carries TRBV10-1 and TRBJ1-5, with no clear D. V gave up 6 bases and J gave up 4 bases, with 10 bases separating them. Germline V lookup: CDR1 WNHNN, CDR2 SYGVQD (reference sequence). The CDR3 runs to 13 residues.

The chain combines TRBV27 with TRBJ2-7; 9 positions match TRBD2. Germline lookup yields CDR1 MNHEY and CDR2 SMNVEV (reference sequence). V dropped 1 base and J dropped 3; count of bases not matched to a gene: 4. The CDR3 has 15 residues. The DNA for the CDR3 is TGTGCCAGCAGTTTATATGCTAGCGGGGACTACGAGCAGTACTTC. This gives the protein CASSLYASGDYEQYF.